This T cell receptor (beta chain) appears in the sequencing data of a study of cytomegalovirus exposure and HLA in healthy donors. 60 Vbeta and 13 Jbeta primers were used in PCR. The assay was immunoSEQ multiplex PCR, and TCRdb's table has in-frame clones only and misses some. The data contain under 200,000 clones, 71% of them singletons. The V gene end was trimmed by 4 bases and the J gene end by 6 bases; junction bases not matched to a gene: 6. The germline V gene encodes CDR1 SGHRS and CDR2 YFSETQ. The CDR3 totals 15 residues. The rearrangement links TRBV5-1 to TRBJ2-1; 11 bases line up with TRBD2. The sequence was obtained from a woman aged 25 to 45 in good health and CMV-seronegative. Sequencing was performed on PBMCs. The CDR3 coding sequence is TGCGCCAGCAGCCTGGGACTAGCGGAGGGCAATGAGCAGTTCTTC. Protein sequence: CASSLGLAEGNEQFF.